This entry lists 7 T cell receptor beta chains sequenced from one sample in a study of T-cell memory formation after mild COVID-19 (dated by TCRdb to the early 2020s). Receptor amplification or capture employed 5' RACE. These reads were obtained on an Illumina NovaSeq 6000. TCRdb handled the public reads itself, with Q25 trimming in fastp and clone calling in MiXCR, and kept productive beta chains. Entries are consolidated by CDR3 protein sequence, retaining the most common genes and DNA. This sample has hundreds of thousands of distinct CDR3 sequences in its table, and roughly 20% of those were observed once. The ten largest clones take up approximately 12% of the sample. Sequences were obtained from PBMCs or a T cell subset sorted from them (not recorded which). Receptor source: an adult woman who had mild COVID-19 (a few samples of this study predate the infection). The sample titles of this study are shuffled in the database, so cell type and time point are left out; the donor was told from shared clones.

In this sample, this clonotype turned up a few times. The chain has TRBV15 and TRBJ2-3, with TRBD2 matching over 7 bases. The CDR3 contains 16 residues. Germline V gives CDR1 LNHNV, CDR2 YYDKDF (reference sequence). With V trimmed by 4 bases and J by 1 base, 8 bases remained unmatched. The CDR3 sequence is CATSTRDYYRTDTQYF. Written as DNA, the CDR3 is TGTGCCACCAGCACCCGGGACTACTACCGCACAGATACGCAGTATTTT.

This clonotype has a handful of counts. The rearrangement joins TRBV14 to TRBJ2-1, with D maybe TRBD1 (6 bases). Germline loops: CDR1 SGHDN, CDR2 FVKESK. There are 13 residues in the CDR3. The V gene lost 5 bases and the J gene lost 2 bases, with 7 bases spanning the gap. CDR3 region: CASSGQTYNEQFF. Here the CDR3 DNA reads TGTGCCAGCAGCGGACAGACCTACAATGAGCAGTTCTTC.

The CDR3 sequence: CATQGYEGEQFF. CDR3 coding DNA: TGTGCCACCCAGGGTTATGAAGGTGAGCAGTTCTTC. The chain is built from TRBV24-1 and TRBJ2-1; weak D call: TRBD1 (5 bases). Trimming cost V 9 bases and J 9 bases, with 14 bases left between them. The CDR3 is 12 amino acids. Looked up from germline, CDR1 is KGHDR and CDR2 is SFDVKD.

Here the CDR3 DNA reads TGTGCCAGCAGCCAAGATCCTTGGAGCTCCTACAATGAGCAGTTCTTC. This encodes CASSQDPWSSYNEQFF. The chain uses TRBV3-1 and TRBJ2-1; the D is unclear. Germline assignment: CDR1 LGHDT and CDR2 YNNKEL (reference sequence). The CDR3 has 16 amino acids. Trimming shortened V by 0 bases and J by 0 bases, and 9 bases separated the two germline ends.

In this sample, this clonotype turned up a few times. V usage is TRBV30 and J usage is TRBJ2-7, with D unresolved. Looked up from germline, CDR1 is GTSNPN and CDR2 is SVGIG (reference sequence). CDR3 length: 12 residues. The V end lost 1 base, the J end lost 2 bases, and 6 bases lay between the germline ends. CDR3 nucleotides: TGTGCCTGGAGTGACAGCACCTACGAGCAGTACTTC. Translating it yields CAWSDSTYEQYF.

Only a few counts were recorded for this clonotype. The V gene is TRBV5-1, the J gene TRBJ2-1; 10 bases agree with TRBD1. Germline V CDR1 and CDR2: SGHRS, YFSETQ. The CDR3 spans 16 residues. Trimming removed 0 bases from V and 8 bases from J; junction bases left unmatched: 8. CDR3 protein: CASSLEGQGMADEQFF. CDR3 DNA sequence: TGCGCCAGCAGCTTGGAGGGACAGGGGATGGCGGATGAGCAGTTCTTC.

The chain carries TRBV2 and TRBJ1-5; 7 bases agree with TRBD1. The CDR3 covers 14 residues. Per germline, CDR1 SNHLY and CDR2 FYNNEI. V was clipped by 9 bases and J by 1 base; unmatched bases: 6. CDR3 in amino acids: CASQQGFSNQPQHF. For the CDR3, the DNA is TGTGCCAGTCAACAGGGGTTCAGCAATCAGCCCCAGCATTTT.